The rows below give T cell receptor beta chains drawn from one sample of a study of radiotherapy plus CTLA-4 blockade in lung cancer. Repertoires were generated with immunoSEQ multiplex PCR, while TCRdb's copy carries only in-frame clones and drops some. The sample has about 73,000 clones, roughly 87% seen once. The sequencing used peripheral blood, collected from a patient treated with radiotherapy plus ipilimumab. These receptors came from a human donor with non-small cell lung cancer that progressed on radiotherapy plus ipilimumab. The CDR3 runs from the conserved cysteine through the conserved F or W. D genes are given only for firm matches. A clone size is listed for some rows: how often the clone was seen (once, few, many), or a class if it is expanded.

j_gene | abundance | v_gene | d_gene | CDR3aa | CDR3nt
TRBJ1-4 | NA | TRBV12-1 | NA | CASSPGTEATNEKLFF | TGTGCCAGCAGCCCCGGGACAGAGGCAACTAATGAAAAACTGTTTTTT
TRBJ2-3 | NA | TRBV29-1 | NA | CSVASRTLLTDTQYF | TGCAGCGTTGCCAGTCGGACACTACTCACAGATACGCAGTATTTT
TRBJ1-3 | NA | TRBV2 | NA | CASTLRQNSGNTIYF | TGTGCCAGCACACTGAGACAGAACTCTGGAAACACCATATATTTT
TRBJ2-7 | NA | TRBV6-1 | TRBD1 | CASSVYGTAYEQYF | TGTGCCAGCAGTGTTTACGGGACAGCCTACGAGCAGTACTTC
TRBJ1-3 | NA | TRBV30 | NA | CAWSVFGSGNTIYF | TGTGCCTGGAGTGTTTTCGGGTCTGGAAACACCATATATTTT
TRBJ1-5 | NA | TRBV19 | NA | CASTRGGYSNQPQHF | TGTGCCAGTACCCGGGGGGGTTATAGCAATCAGCCCCAGCATTTT
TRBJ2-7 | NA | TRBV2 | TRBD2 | CASSEDSGVYEQYF | TGTGCCAGCAGTGAAGATAGCGGGGTGTACGAGCAGTACTTC
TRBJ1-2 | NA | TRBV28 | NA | CASTTPYTGGYTF | TGTGCCAGCACCACGCCTTACACAGGGGGCTACACCTTC
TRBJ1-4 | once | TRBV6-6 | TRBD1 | CASRNAGGFNEKLFF | TGTGCCAGCAGAAATGCAGGGGGCTTTAATGAAAAACTGTTTTTT
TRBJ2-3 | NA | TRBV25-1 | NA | CASSRPGADTQYF | TGTGCCAGCAGTAGACCGGGGGCAGATACGCAGTATTTT
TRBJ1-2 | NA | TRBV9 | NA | CASSVGRMSNYGYTF | TGTGCCAGCAGCGTAGGTCGGATGTCTAACTATGGCTACACCTTC
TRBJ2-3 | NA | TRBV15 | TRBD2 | CATSSSGHGGRSTDTQYF | TGTGCCACCAGCAGTTCCGGGCACGGCGGGAGGAGCACAGATACGCAGTATTTT
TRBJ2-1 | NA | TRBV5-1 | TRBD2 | CASSATSGRAGNEQFF | TGCGCCAGCAGCGCGACTAGCGGGAGGGCCGGGAATGAGCAGTTCTTC
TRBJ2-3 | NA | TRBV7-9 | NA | CASSMNSGSTDTQYF | TGTGCCAGCAGCATGAACAGCGGGAGCACAGATACGCAGTATTTT
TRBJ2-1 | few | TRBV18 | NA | CASSPPPGSEQFF | TGTGCCAGCTCACCACCCCCCGGTAGTGAGCAGTTCTTC
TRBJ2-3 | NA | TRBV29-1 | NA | CSVEDDDLQITDTQYF | TGCAGCGTTGAAGATGACGATCTACAGATAACAGATACGCAGTATTTT
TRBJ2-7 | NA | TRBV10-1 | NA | CASSEGATYEQYF | TGCGCCAGCAGTGAAGGGGCCACCTACGAGCAGTACTTC
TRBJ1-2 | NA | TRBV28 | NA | CASSSVSGYTF | TGTGCCAGCAGTTCCGTTTCAGGCTACACCTTC
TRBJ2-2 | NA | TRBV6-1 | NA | CASSVGQGANTGELFF | TGTGCCAGCAGTGTAGGGCAGGGCGCGAACACCGGGGAGCTGTTTTTT
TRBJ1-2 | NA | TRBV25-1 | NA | CASSETGREGYTF | TGTGCCAGCAGTGAGACAGGTCGTGAAGGCTACACCTTC
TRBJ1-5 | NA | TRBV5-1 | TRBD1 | CASSFEQGGQPQHF | TGCGCCAGCAGCTTTGAACAGGGGGGCCAGCCCCAGCATTTT
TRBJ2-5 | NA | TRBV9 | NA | CASSVGAGGVTQYF | TGTGCCAGCAGCGTAGGGGCAGGGGGGGTGACCCAGTACTTC
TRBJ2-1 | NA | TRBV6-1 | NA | CASNTDSPVRSFF | TGTGCCAGCAACACGGACAGCCCGGTCCGGTCGTTCTTC
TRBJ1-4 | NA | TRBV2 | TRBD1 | CASSTRYRGRGEKLFF | TGTGCCAGCAGTACCCGTTACAGGGGGAGAGGTGAAAAACTGTTTTTT
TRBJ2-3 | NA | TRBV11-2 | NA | CASSFTAEDTQYF | TGTGCCAGCAGCTTTACGGCGGAAGATACGCAGTATTTT
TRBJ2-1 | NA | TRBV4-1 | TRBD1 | CASSHVTGTGTHNEQFF | TGCGCCAGCAGCCACGTAACCGGGACAGGGACGCACAATGAGCAGTTCTTC
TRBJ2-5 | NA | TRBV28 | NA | CASSFQVGAGETQYF | TGTGCCAGCAGTTTCCAAGTAGGGGCGGGAGAGACCCAGTACTTC
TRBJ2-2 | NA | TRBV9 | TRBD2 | CASSGRGIANTGELFF | TGTGCCAGCAGCGGGCGGGGGATCGCGAACACCGGGGAGCTGTTTTTT
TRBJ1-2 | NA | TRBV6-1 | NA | CASSLTEPGGYTF | TGTGCCAGCAGTTTGACAGAGCCGGGAGGCTACACCTTC